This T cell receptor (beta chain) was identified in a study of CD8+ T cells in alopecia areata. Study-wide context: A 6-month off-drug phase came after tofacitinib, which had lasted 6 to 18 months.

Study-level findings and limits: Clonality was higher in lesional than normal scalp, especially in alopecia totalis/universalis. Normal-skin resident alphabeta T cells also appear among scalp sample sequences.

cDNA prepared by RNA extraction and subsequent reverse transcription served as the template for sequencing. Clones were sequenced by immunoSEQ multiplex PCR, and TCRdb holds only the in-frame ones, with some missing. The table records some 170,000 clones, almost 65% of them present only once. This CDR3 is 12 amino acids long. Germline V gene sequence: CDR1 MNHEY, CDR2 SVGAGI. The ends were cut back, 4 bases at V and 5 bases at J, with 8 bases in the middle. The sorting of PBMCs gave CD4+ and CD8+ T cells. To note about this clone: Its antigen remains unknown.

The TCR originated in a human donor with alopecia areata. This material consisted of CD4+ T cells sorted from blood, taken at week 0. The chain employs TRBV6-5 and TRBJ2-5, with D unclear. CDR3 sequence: CASSSIGETQYF. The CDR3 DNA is TGTGCCAGCAGTTCTATCGGTGAGACCCAGTACTTC.